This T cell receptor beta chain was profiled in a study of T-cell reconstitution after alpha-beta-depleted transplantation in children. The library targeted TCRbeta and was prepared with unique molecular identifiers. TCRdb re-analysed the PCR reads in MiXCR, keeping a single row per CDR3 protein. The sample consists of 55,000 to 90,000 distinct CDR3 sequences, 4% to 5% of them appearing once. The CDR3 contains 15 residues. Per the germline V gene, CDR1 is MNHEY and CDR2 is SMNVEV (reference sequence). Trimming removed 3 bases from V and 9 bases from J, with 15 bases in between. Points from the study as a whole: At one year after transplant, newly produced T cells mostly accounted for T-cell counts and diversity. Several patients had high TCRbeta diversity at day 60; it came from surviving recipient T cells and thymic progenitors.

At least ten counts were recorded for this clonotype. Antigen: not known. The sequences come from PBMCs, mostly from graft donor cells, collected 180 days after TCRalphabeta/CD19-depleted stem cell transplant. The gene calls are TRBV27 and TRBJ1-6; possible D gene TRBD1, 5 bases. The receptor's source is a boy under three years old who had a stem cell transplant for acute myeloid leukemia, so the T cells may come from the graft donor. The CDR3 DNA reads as TGTGCCAGCAGTTTTCGTAGGACATCTGGTTCACCCCTCCACTTT. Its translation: CASSFRRTSGSPLHF.